One and the same sample provided the 19 T cell receptor beta chains below, sequenced in a study of cytomegalovirus exposure and HLA in healthy donors. The PCR contained 60 Vbeta and 13 Jbeta primers. The data were produced by immunoSEQ multiplex PCR, yet TCRdb's version contains in-frame clones alone and is incomplete. Here the sample spans roughly 150,000 clones, 73% being singletons. Sequencing was performed on PBMCs. Receptor source: a woman under 30 in good health and CMV-seropositive.

This clone was counted only a few times. This sequence joins TRBV9 and TRBJ2-3; no definite D call. CDR3 length equals 13 residues. The germline V and J ends were trimmed by 2 bases and 2 bases, with 6 bases remaining between them. Germline lookup yields CDR1 SGDLS and CDR2 YYNGEE. CDR3 in amino acids: CASSVYITDTQYF. CDR3 DNA sequence: TGTGCCAGCAGCGTCTATATCACAGATACGCAGTATTTT. The whole variable domain, remainder taken from reference TRBV9 and TRBJ2-3, is DSGVTQTPKHLITATGQRVTLRCSPRSGDLSVYWYQQSLDQGLQFLIQYYNGEERAKGNILERFSAQQFPDLHSELNLSSLELGDSALYFCASSVYITDTQYFGPGTRLTVL.

This clone has just one count. The chain employs TRBV19 and TRBJ1-5; maybe TRBD1 (5 bases). This CDR3 has 13 residues. The V and J ends lost 10 bases and 7 bases respectively, with 17 bases between them. Germline CDR1 LNHDA, CDR2 SQIVND (reference sequence). The CDR3 is CAISRQNGQPQHF. CDR3 DNA sequence: TGTGCCATTTCGAGACAGAACGGCCAGCCCCAGCATTTT. The full variable domain, with the rest looked up from reference TRBV19 and TRBJ1-5, is DGGITQSPKYLFRKEGQNVTLSCEQNLNHDAMYWYRQDPGQGLRLIYYSQIVNDFQKGDIAEGYSVSREKKESFPLTVTSAQKNPTAFYLCAISRQNGQPQHFGDGTRLSIL.

The chain recombines TRBV5-1 with TRBJ1-2; 9 bases align to TRBD1. V gave up 4 bases and J gave up 4 bases; unmatched junction bases: 2. This CDR3 is 13 amino acids long. The germline gives CDR1 SGHRS, CDR2 YFSETQ. The CDR3 nucleotides read TGCGCCAGCAGCAGACAGGGGGGCTATGGCTACACCTTC. Encoded protein: CASSRQGGYGYTF.

The chain employs TRBV7-2 and TRBJ2-7; 8 nucleotides match TRBD2. The germline V gene encodes CDR1 SGHTA and CDR2 FQGNSA. Trimming took 6 bases from V and 2 from J; bases not matched to a gene: 3. The CDR3 length is 13 residues. The CDR3 DNA follows: TGTGCCAGCAGTACGGGGGGGCCCTACGAGCAGTACTTC. It yields the protein CASSTGGPYEQYF.

The chain uses TRBV19 and TRBJ2-7; no clear D. The germline gives CDR1 LNHDA, CDR2 SQIVND (reference sequence). The ends were cut back, 4 bases at V and 1 base at J, with 11 bases in the middle. This CDR3 spans 14 amino acids. As DNA, the CDR3 is TGTGCCAGTAGTACAGCCGGGTCTTCCTACGAGCAGTACTTC. Translation: CASSTAGSSYEQYF.

The chain joins TRBV7-2 to TRBJ1-2; tentative D call: TRBD1 (6 bases). The germline V and J ends were trimmed by 1 base and 8 bases, with 8 bases remaining between them. The CDR3 length is 12 residues. Germline assignment: CDR1 SGHTA and CDR2 FQGNSA. The CDR3 sequence: CASSLDREGYTF. The CDR3 DNA follows: TGTGCCAGCAGCTTAGACAGGGAAGGCTACACCTTC.

A word on this clone: At the DNA level, this CDR3 is encoded by other sequences in the same sample as well. Here the CDR3 reads CASSLAGGLYEQYF. DNA for the CDR3: TGCGCCAGCAGCTTGGCGGGGGGCCTATACGAGCAGTACTTC. V is TRBV5-1 and J is TRBJ2-7, with a tentative D call TRBD2 (7 bases). Trimming stripped 0 bases from V and 4 bases from J, with 11 bases between. Germline CDR1 is SGHRS and CDR2 is YFSETQ. The CDR3 runs to 14 residues.

This clone was detected only a few times. The V gene is TRBV2, the J gene TRBJ2-5; D is possibly TRBD2 (6 bases). The CDR3 contains 16 residues. Trimming pared 7 bases from V and 3 bases from J, leaving 21 bases between. Germline CDR1 and CDR2: SNHLY and FYNNEI. The CDR3 region is CASTVGGRKIKETQYF. For the CDR3, the DNA is TGTGCCAGCACTGTCGGGGGACGAAAGATAAAAGAGACCCAGTACTTC.

The rearrangement joins TRBV6-5 to TRBJ1-1; D remains ambiguous. Germline CDR1 MNHEY, CDR2 SVGAGI. Trimming took off 6 bases at V and 3 bases at J, with 11 bases between the two ends. This CDR3 comprises 13 residues. CDR3 sequence: CASRQHTYTEAFF. The CDR3 DNA follows: TGTGCCAGCAGGCAACATACCTACACTGAAGCTTTCTTT.

This clone came up a few times. The sample contains more than one DNA sequence encoding this CDR3. The chain combines TRBV9 with TRBJ1-1, with D perhaps TRBD1 (5 bases). V gave up 1 base and J gave up 1 base, with 5 bases separating them. CDR1 is SGDLS and CDR2 is YYNGEE in the germline V gene. CDR3 length equals 13 residues. The CDR3 coding sequence is TGTGCCAGCAGCGTAACAGGGAACACTGAAGCTTTCTTT. Translating it yields CASSVTGNTEAFF.

The CDR3 reads CAISGQGHSPLHF. DNA of the CDR3: TGTGCCATCTCTGGACAGGGGCATTCACCCCTCCACTTT. This rearrangement joins TRBV10-3 to TRBJ1-6, with 9 nucleotides matching TRBD1. In germline, CDR1 is ENHRY, CDR2 SYGVKD. Germline trimming cut 8 bases from V and 8 bases from J; bases unmatched to any gene: 4. The CDR3 runs 13 residues.

The V and J genes are TRBV29-1 and TRBJ2-7; D ambiguous. Germline CDR1 is SQVTM and CDR2 is ANQGSEA. CDR3 length: 11 residues. V was trimmed by 3 bases and J by 3 bases, leaving 6 bases between them. DNA of the CDR3: TGCAGCGTTGAGCACAACTACGAGCAGTACTTC. It translates to CSVEHNYEQYF.

V usage is TRBV20-1 and J usage is TRBJ2-5, with a tentative D call TRBD2 (5 bases). V lost 3 bases and J 3 bases, leaving 5 bases between the germline ends. CDR3 size: 11 residues. Germline V gene lookup returns CDR1 DFQATT and CDR2 SNEGSKA (reference sequence). CDR3 sequence: CSARREETQYF. The DNA for the CDR3 is TGCAGTGCTAGGCGGGAAGAGACCCAGTACTTC.

The V gene is TRBV7-6, the J gene TRBJ2-7, with 9 bases identical to TRBD1. Germline V gives CDR1 SGHVS, CDR2 FNYEAQ. This CDR3 spans 15 amino acids. The V gene end was trimmed by 5 bases and the J gene end by 7 bases; junction bases not matched to a gene: 12. This CDR3 is CASSQNADRGEEQYF. The DNA for the CDR3 is TGTGCCAGCAGCCAAAACGCGGACAGGGGCGAAGAGCAGTACTTC.

In this sample, this clone turned up a few times. The chain has TRBV19 and TRBJ2-4; the match to TRBD1 covers 7 bases. CDR3 length: 14 residues. The germline V gene has CDR1 LNHDA and CDR2 SQIVND (reference sequence). Trimming at V came to 10 bases and at J to 6 bases, leaving 12 bases not matched to a gene. The CDR3 here is CATSRDRTLNIQYF. CDR3 DNA sequence: TGTGCCACCTCCCGGGACAGAACCCTAAACATTCAGTACTTC.

V gene TRBV5-1 combines with J gene TRBJ1-5, with TRBD1 as a possible D gene (5 bases). This CDR3 spans 14 amino acids. The V end was cut by 1 base, the J end by 7 bases, with 12 bases between. Germline V gives CDR1 SGHRS, CDR2 YFSETQ. DNA for the CDR3: TGCGCCAGCAGCTTGATTCCAGGGATGCAGCCCCAGCATTTT. Its translation: CASSLIPGMQPQHF.

The gene calls are TRBV19 and TRBJ1-1, with TRBD1 identical over 8 bases. J lost 6 bases, V lost 4 bases, and 13 bases had no gene match. The length of the CDR3 is 16 residues. The germline V gene has CDR1 LNHDA and CDR2 SQIVND (reference sequence). For the CDR3, the DNA is TGTGCCAGTAGTACGGTGGAGGGCAGGGGGCTTCCTGAAGCTTTCTTT. Encoded protein: CASSTVEGRGLPEAFF.

Points on this clone: At one of its ends the junction is not consistent with the germline gene, which may arise from a read error. V is TRBV9 and J is TRBJ1-2, with TRBD1 as a possible D gene (5 bases). This CDR3 has 14 residues. CDR1 SGDLS and CDR2 YYNGEE come from the germline V gene. CDR3 region: CASSVESQWRGSTF. CDR3 sequence (DNA): TGTGCCAGCAGCGTAGAGTCCCAGTGGAGGGGCTCCACCTTC.

This clone has just a few counts. The gene calls are TRBV30 and TRBJ2-1; D gene ambiguous. Germline V CDR1 and CDR2: GTSNPN, SVGIG (reference sequence). Trimming stripped 2 bases from V and 8 bases from J, with 4 bases between. The CDR3 is 10 amino acids. The CDR3 DNA is TGTGCCTGGAGTCGGTATGAGCAGTTCTTC. It translates to CAWSRYEQFF.